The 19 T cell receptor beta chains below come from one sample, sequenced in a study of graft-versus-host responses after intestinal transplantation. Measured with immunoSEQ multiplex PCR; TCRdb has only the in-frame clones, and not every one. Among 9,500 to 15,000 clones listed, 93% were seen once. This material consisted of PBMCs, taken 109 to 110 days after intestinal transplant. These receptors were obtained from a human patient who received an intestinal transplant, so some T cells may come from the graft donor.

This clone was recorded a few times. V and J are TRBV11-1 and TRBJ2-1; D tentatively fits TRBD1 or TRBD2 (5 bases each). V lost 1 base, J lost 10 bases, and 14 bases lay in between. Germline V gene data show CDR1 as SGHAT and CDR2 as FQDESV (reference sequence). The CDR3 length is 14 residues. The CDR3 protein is CASSLEGDPLEQFF. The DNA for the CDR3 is TGTGCCAGCAGCTTAGAAGGGGACCCCCTCGAGCAGTTCTTC.

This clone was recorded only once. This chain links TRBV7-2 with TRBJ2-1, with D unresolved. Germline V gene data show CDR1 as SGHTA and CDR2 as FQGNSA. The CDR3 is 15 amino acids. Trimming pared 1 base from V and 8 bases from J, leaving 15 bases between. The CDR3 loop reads CASSLGPHPSDEQFF. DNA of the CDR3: TGTGCCAGCAGCTTAGGCCCCCACCCCTCGGATGAGCAGTTCTTC.

This CDR3 reads CASSSPGQGAFGVAFF. CDR3 bases: TGTGCCAGCTCATCGCCGGGACAGGGGGCCTTCGGTGTGGCTTTCTTT. This chain connects TRBV18 to TRBJ1-1, with 12 bases that match TRBD1. The J segment lost 11 bases and the V segment lost 5 bases, leaving 15 bases of the junction unmatched. The CDR3 runs to 16 residues. Germline assignment: CDR1 KGHSH and CDR2 LQKENI. Complete variable domain (other parts from reference TRBV18 and TRBJ1-1): NAGVMQNPRHLVRRRGQEARLRCSPMKGHSHVYWYRQLPEEGLKFMVYLQKENIIDESGMPKERFSAEFPKEGPSILRIQQVVRGDSAAYFCASSSPGQGAFGVAFFGQGTRLTVV.

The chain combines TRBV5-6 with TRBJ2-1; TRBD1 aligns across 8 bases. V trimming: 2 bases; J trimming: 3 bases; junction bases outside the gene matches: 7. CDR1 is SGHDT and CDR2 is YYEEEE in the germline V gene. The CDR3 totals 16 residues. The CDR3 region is CASSFATRGLYNEQFF. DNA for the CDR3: TGTGCCAGCAGCTTTGCTACCAGGGGGCTCTACAATGAGCAGTTCTTC.

CDR3 sequence reads: CASSPMTSGSTDTQYF. The DNA of the CDR3 is TGTGCCAGCAGTCCGATGACTAGCGGGAGCACAGATACGCAGTATTTT. V and J are TRBV5-6 and TRBJ2-3; 10 bases are a match to TRBD2. Germline CDR1 SGHDT, CDR2 YYEEEE. The V gene end was trimmed by 5 bases and the J gene end by 0 bases; junction bases not matched to a gene: 6. The CDR3 length is 16 residues.

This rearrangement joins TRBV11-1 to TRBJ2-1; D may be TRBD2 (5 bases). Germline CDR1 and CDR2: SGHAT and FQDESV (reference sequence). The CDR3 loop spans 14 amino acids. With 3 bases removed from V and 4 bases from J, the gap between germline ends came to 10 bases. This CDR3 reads CASSLISAYNEQFF. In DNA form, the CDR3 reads TGTGCCAGCAGCTTGATTAGCGCGTACAATGAGCAGTTCTTC.

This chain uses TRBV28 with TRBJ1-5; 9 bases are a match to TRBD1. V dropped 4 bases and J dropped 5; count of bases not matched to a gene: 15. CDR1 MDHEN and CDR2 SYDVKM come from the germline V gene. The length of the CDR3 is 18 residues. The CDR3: CASSWGTGSWESHQPQHF. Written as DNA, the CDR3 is TGTGCCAGCAGTTGGGGGACAGGGTCATGGGAAAGTCATCAGCCCCAGCATTTT.

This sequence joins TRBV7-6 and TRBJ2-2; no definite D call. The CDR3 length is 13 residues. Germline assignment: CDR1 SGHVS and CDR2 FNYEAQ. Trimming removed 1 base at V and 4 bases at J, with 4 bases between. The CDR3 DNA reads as TGTGCCAGCAGCTTAGGTGGCACCGGGGAGCTGTTTTTT. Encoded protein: CASSLGGTGELFF.

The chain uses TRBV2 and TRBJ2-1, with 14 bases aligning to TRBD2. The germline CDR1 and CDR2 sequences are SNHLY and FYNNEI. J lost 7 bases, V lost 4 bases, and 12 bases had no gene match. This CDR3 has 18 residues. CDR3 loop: CASSGWGLAGDNWNEQFF. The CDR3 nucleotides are TGTGCCAGCAGTGGATGGGGACTAGCGGGAGACAATTGGAATGAGCAGTTCTTC.

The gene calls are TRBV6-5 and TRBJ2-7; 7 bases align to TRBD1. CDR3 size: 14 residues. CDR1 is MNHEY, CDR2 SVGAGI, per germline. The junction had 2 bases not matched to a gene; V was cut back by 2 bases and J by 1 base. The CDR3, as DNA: TGTGCCAGCAGTTACGAGGGGGCTTCCTACGAGCAGTACTTC. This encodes CASSYEGASYEQYF.

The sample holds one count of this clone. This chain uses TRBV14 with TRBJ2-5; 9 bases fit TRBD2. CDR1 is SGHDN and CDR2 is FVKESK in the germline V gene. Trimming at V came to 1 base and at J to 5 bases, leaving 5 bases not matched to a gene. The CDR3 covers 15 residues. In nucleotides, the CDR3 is TGTGCCAGCAGCCAAGCCTCTAGCGGGATCGAGACCCAGTACTTC. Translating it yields CASSQASSGIETQYF. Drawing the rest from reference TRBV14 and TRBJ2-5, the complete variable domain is EAGVTQFPSHSVIEKGQTVTLRCDPISGHDNLYWYRRVMGKEIKFLLHFVKESKQDESGMPNNRFLAERTGGTYSTLKVQPAELEDSGVYFCASSQASSGIETQYFGPGTRLLVL.

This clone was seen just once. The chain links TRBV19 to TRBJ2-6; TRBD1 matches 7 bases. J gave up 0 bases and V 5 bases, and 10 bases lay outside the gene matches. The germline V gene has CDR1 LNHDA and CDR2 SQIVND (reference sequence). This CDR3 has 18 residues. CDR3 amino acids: CASSPWTGANSGANVLTF. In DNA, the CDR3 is TGTGCCAGTAGTCCCTGGACAGGCGCTAACTCTGGGGCCAACGTCCTGACTTTC.

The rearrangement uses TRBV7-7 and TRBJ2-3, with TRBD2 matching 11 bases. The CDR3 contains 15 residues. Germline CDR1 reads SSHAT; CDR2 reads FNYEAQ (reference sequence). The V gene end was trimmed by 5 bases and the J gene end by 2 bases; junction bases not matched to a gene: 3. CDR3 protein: CASSPGLADTDTQYF. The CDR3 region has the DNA TGTGCCAGCAGCCCGGGACTAGCGGACACAGATACGCAGTATTTT.

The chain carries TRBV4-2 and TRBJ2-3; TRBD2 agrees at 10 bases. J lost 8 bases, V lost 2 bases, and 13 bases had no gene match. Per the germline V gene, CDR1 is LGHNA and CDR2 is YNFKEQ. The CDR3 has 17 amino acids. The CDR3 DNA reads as TGTGCCAGCAGCCAAATCAGCCTAGCGGGAGTTGAGAGTACGCAGTATTTT. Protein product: CASSQISLAGVESTQYF.

The CDR3, as DNA: TGTGCCAGCAGTGATCCCAACGACGACAGGGGAAGTCTCTACGAGCAGTACTTC. As protein: CASSDPNDDRGSLYEQYF. The chain uses TRBV2 and TRBJ2-7, with TRBD1 matching 8 bases. This CDR3 comprises 18 residues. The V segment lost 3 bases and the J segment 3 bases; nucleotides outside the gene matches: 16. Germline V gene sequence: CDR1 SNHLY, CDR2 FYNNEI.

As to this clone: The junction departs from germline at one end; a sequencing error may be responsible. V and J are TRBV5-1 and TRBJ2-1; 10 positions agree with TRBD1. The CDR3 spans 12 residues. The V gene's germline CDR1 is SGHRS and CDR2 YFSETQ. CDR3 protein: CASSQGQGERFF. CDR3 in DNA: TGCGCCAGCAGCCAAGGACAGGGGGAGCGGTTCTTC.

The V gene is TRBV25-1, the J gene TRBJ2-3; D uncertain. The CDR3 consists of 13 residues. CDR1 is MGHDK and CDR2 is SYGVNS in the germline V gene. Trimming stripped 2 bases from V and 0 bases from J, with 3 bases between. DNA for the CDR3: TGTGCCAGCAGTGAAGATAGCACAGATACGCAGTATTTT. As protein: CASSEDSTDTQYF.

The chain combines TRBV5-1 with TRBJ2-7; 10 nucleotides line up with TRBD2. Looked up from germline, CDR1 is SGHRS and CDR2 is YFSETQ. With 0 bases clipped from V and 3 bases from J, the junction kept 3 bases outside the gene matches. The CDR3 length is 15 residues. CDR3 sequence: CASSLEASGGYEQYF. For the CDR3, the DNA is TGCGCCAGCAGCTTGGAGGCTAGCGGGGGCTACGAGCAGTACTTC.

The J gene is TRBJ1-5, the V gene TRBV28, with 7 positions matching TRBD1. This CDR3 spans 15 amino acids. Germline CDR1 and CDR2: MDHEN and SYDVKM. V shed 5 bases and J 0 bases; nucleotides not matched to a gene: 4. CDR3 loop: CASSENRGSNQPQHF. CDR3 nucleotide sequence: TGTGCCAGCAGTGAAAACAGGGGTAGCAATCAGCCCCAGCATTTT.